The present entry profiles one T cell receptor beta chain with its context. One end of the junction does not line up with germline, which may come from a read error. The data belong to a study of control samples from healthy donors and cancer patients. Assay used: immunoSEQ multiplex PCR; TCRdb lists only in-frame clones, some missing. Of about 120,000 clones listed, 88% are singletons. Germline CDR1 MGHDK, CDR2 SYGVNS. The CDR3 loop spans 11 amino acids. This chain uses TRBV25-1 with TRBJ1-3; D is undetermined. The sample consisted of blood. The origin of this receptor is a man in his forties in good health. Written as DNA, the CDR3 is TGTGCCAGCAGCAAGGGAAACGCCATATATTTT. This sequence encodes CASSKGNAIYF. The whole variable domain, remainder taken from reference TRBV25-1 and TRBJ1-3, is EADIYQTPRYLVIGTGKKITLECSQTMGHDKMYWYQQDPGMELHLIHYSYGVNSTEKGDLSSESTVSRIRTEHFPLTLESARPSHTSQYLCASSKGNAIYFGEGSWLTVV.